Each of the 29 T cell receptor beta chains below was sequenced from the same sample in a study of T cells in Graves' hyperthyroidism and ophthalmopathy. RNA transcripts were the template for amplifying TCR beta CDR3 regions. In the first-round RT-PCR of the TCR CDR3, the HTBI primer set was used. In TCRdb, the multiplex PCR reads were re-called with MiXCR into one record per CDR3 protein. The sample lists around 290,000 distinct CDR3 sequences; about an eighth were seen once. What was sequenced was blood. These TCRs come from a young woman with Graves' hyperthyroidism that later progressed to Graves' ophthalmopathy.

Ten or more counts support this clonotype. The chain couples TRBV20-1 to TRBJ1-4; maybe TRBD1 (6 bases). Germline V gives CDR1 DFQATT, CDR2 SNEGSKA (reference sequence). The CDR3 sequence is 14 residues long. V shed 5 bases and J shed 3 bases, with 13 bases lying between them. In nucleotides, the CDR3 is TGCAGTGCTCGAGGGGACATCCCTAATGAAAAACTGTTTTTT. The encoded protein is CSARGDIPNEKLFF.

This clonotype was counted many times. V and J are TRBV12-3 or TRBV12-4 and TRBJ2-1; 8 bases are shared with TRBD1. With V trimmed by 6 bases and J by 5 bases, 18 bases remained unmatched. This CDR3 is 18 amino acids long. For the CDR3, the DNA is TGTGCCAGCAGACGGACAGGGACCAGCCCGGGAAAGGACAATGAGCAGTTCTTC. Translation gives CASRRTGTSPGKDNEQFF.

Worth noting for this clonotype: A much larger clone sits a single nucleotide away, making a read error possible. V usage is TRBV12-3 or TRBV12-4 and J usage is TRBJ1-5; no definite D call. V lost 8 bases and J 0 bases, leaving 14 bases between the germline ends. The CDR3 spans 15 residues. Written as DNA, the CDR3 is TGTGCCAGCGGCCTGGAACCCGATAGCAATCAGCCCCAGCATTTT. Translating it yields CASGLEPDSNQPQHF.

This clonotype was seen many times. The chain uses TRBV6-2 or TRBV6-3 and TRBJ2-7; weak D call: TRBD2 (6 bases). V was shortened by 2 bases and J by 3 bases, with 14 bases between the two germline ends. Germline values: CDR1 MNHEY, CDR2 SVGEGT. The CDR3 consists of 15 residues. CDR3 sequence reads: CASSYELASDYEQYF. The CDR3 nucleotides are TGTGCCAGCAGTTACGAATTGGCTAGCGACTACGAGCAGTACTTC.

This clonotype was counted many times. The chain links TRBV3-1 to TRBJ2-1, with TRBD2 matching 11 bases. Trimming took 8 bases from V and 0 from J; bases not matched to a gene: 3. Germline V gene sequence: CDR1 LGHDT, CDR2 YNNKEL (reference sequence). CDR3 length: 15 residues. CDR3 nucleotide sequence: TGTGCCAGCCATAGCGGGAGGGCCTCCTACAATGAGCAGTTCTTC. Translation: CASHSGRASYNEQFF.

In this sample, this clonotype turned up many times. This rearrangement joins TRBV20-1 to TRBJ2-3, with no clear D. V gave up 3 bases and J gave up 8 bases, with 18 bases separating them. The CDR3 runs to 14 residues. The V gene's germline CDR1 is DFQATT and CDR2 SNEGSKA (reference sequence). The CDR3 spells CSARDTLGFITQYF. The CDR3 DNA follows: TGCAGTGCTAGGGATACGTTGGGGTTTATTACGCAGTATTTT.

A single count supports this clonotype. V and J are TRBV28 and TRBJ1-2, with 10 bases aligning to TRBD1. The junction had 1 base not matched to a gene; V was cut back by 6 bases and J by 6 bases. Germline V gene lookup returns CDR1 MDHEN and CDR2 SYDVKM. CDR3 size: 12 residues. The CDR3 is CASRTGGNGYTF. The CDR3 DNA is TGTGCCAGCAGGACAGGGGGCAATGGCTACACCTTC.

This clonotype was counted many times. The chain links TRBV6-2 or TRBV6-3 to TRBJ1-5; the D is unclear. Per the germline V gene, CDR1 is MNHEY and CDR2 is SVGEGT. V lost 4 bases and J lost 2, with 6 bases in between. The CDR3 is 13 amino acids. The CDR3 sequence is CASSFVGNQPQHF. CDR3 DNA: TGTGCCAGCAGTTTTGTGGGCAATCAGCCCCAGCATTTT.

This clonotype was seen repeatedly, ten times or more. The chain has TRBV28 and TRBJ1-2, with TRBD1 identical over 8 bases. V lost 5 bases and J lost 4; bases outside the gene matches: 3. CDR3 size: 13 residues. CDR1 is MDHEN and CDR2 is SYDVKM in the germline V gene. The CDR3 bases are TGTGCCAGCAGTCCTGGGACAGGCTATGGCTACACCTTC. This sequence encodes CASSPGTGYGYTF.

This clonotype was seen repeatedly, ten times or more. The V and J genes are TRBV11-2 and TRBJ2-3; perhaps TRBD2 as D (5 bases). The germline V and J ends were trimmed by 5 bases and 0 bases, with 21 bases remaining between them. The CDR3 has 18 residues. Per germline, CDR1 SGHAT and CDR2 FQNNGV. The CDR3 DNA reads TGTGCCAGCAGCGCGTCTACGCTTTTCCGGACTAGCACAGATACGCAGTATTTT. Its protein is CASSASTLFRTSTDTQYF.

The DNA of the CDR3 is TGTGCCAGCAGTTGGGACCGAAGCTATGGCTACACCTTC. Its translation: CASSWDRSYGYTF. V usage is TRBV6-5 and J usage is TRBJ1-2, with D perhaps TRBD1 (5 bases). The germline V and J ends were trimmed by 4 bases and 4 bases, with 10 bases remaining between them. CDR1 MNHEY and CDR2 SVGAGI come from the germline V gene. CDR3 length: 13 residues.

This clonotype was counted ten times or more. The chain recombines TRBV6-2 or TRBV6-3 with TRBJ2-1; weak D call: TRBD2 (6 bases). Trimming removed 2 bases at V and 6 bases at J, with 8 bases between. This CDR3 is 13 amino acids long. The germline V gene encodes CDR1 MNHEY and CDR2 SVGEGT. CDR3: CASSYAGINEQFF. Written as DNA, the CDR3 is TGTGCCAGCAGTTACGCGGGAATCAATGAGCAGTTCTTC.

This clonotype has just a few counts. The genes are TRBV4-1 and TRBJ2-7; TRBD1 or TRBD2 may be the D gene (5 bases each). Germline V gene lookup returns CDR1 MGHRA and CDR2 YSYEKL. V lost 4 bases and J lost 2, with 18 bases in between. The CDR3 loop spans 16 amino acids. CDR3 coding DNA: TGCGCCAGCAGCCGAGATGGGACGGTAAATACCTACGAGCAGTACTTC. It is translated as CASSRDGTVNTYEQYF.

This clonotype was seen ten or more times. The chain employs TRBV20-1 and TRBJ1-4; D call uncertain. Trimming removed 0 bases from V and 5 bases from J, with 13 bases in between. Germline V lookup: CDR1 DFQATT, CDR2 SNEGSKA (reference sequence). The CDR3 length is 15 residues. The DNA of the CDR3 is TGCAGTGCTAGAGATCAAGCCCTGAGGAATGAAAAACTGTTTTTT. Translating it yields CSARDQALRNEKLFF.

There are many counts of this clonotype. This rearrangement joins TRBV7-2 to TRBJ2-1, with D unclear. The germline gives CDR1 SGHTA, CDR2 FQGNSA. V dropped 2 bases and J dropped 0 bases, with 5 bases sitting between them. This CDR3 is 14 amino acids long. For the CDR3, the DNA is TGTGCCAGCAGCTTATTGGACTCCTACAATGAGCAGTTCTTC. Translated: CASSLLDSYNEQFF.

To note about this clonotype: A much larger clone lies a single base off, so this may be a read error. This rearrangement joins TRBV6-2 or TRBV6-3 to TRBJ1-1; D is perhaps TRBD1 (6 bases). The CDR3 has 14 residues. Trimming left V 8 bases short and J 1 base short, with 14 bases between. CDR1 is MNHEY, CDR2 SVGEGT, per germline. The CDR3 loop is CASGWMGANTEAFF. CDR3 DNA sequence: TGTGCCAGCGGTTGGATGGGGGCGAACACTGAAGCTTTCTTT.

Many counts were recorded for this clonotype. The J gene is TRBJ2-1, the V gene TRBV3-1; 7 nucleotides agree with TRBD2. J lost 2 bases, V lost 2 bases, and 6 bases had no gene match. The germline gives CDR1 LGHDT, CDR2 YNNKEL (reference sequence). This CDR3 contains 16 residues. CDR3: CASSQTVSGTYNEQFF. The CDR3 DNA is TGTGCCAGCAGCCAAACCGTCAGCGGGACCTACAATGAGCAGTTCTTC.

This clonotype was observed many times. The chain couples TRBV5-1 to TRBJ1-1, with D possibly TRBD1 on 5 matching bases. Trimming pared 4 bases from V and 2 bases from J, leaving 24 bases between. Germline V gene lookup returns CDR1 SGHRS and CDR2 YFSETQ. The CDR3 is 18 residues long. The chain's CDR3 is CASSQNRLEGPQNTEAFF. The CDR3 DNA is TGCGCCAGCAGCCAAAACAGGCTCGAGGGCCCCCAAAACACTGAAGCTTTCTTT.

In its sample, this clonotype was seen many times. The gene calls are TRBV20-1 and TRBJ2-5; unclear D gene. CDR1 is DFQATT and CDR2 is SNEGSKA in the germline V gene (reference sequence). V was cut by 7 bases and J by 1 base, with 22 bases left in between. The CDR3 covers 16 residues. DNA of the CDR3: TGCAGTGTTATAAAGGTCCCTGCCCGGTTCCAAGAGACCCAGTACTTC. Its translation is CSVIKVPARFQETQYF.

V is TRBV6-4 and J is TRBJ2-3, with D hard to call. The germline V gene has CDR1 MRHNA and CDR2 SNTAGT. The CDR3 totals 14 residues. V was cut by 4 bases and J by 6 bases, with 14 bases left in between. The CDR3 reads CASSAVGEGDTQYF. The CDR3 nucleotides read TGTGCCAGCAGTGCAGTGGGTGAAGGGGATACGCAGTATTTT.

This clonotype was picked up many times. The chain employs TRBV11-1 and TRBJ2-7; TRBD1 matches 11 bases. The CDR3 is made up of 13 amino acids. Germline loops: CDR1 SGHAT, CDR2 FQDESV (reference sequence). J gave up 5 bases and V 4 bases, and 1 base lay outside the gene matches. As DNA, the CDR3 is TGTGCCAGCAGCTGGGACAGGGGGAACGAGCAGTACTTC. Protein product: CASSWDRGNEQYF.

This clonotype was seen at least ten times. This sequence joins TRBV6-2 or TRBV6-3 and TRBJ2-1, with 8 bases lining up with TRBD2. V lost 4 bases and J lost 10; bases outside the gene matches: 6. CDR3 length: 13 amino acids. Looked up from germline, CDR1 is MNHEY and CDR2 is SVGEGT. The CDR3 is CASSFSGRREQFF. In nucleotides, the CDR3 is TGTGCCAGCAGTTTCAGCGGGAGACGGGAGCAGTTCTTC.

Comment on this clonotype: This could be a read error, since a much larger clone is one nucleotide away. The chain couples TRBV6-2 or TRBV6-3 to TRBJ2-3; TRBD1 matches at 7 bases. The CDR3 extends over 16 amino acids. The ends lost 2 bases at V and 6 bases at J; junction bases unmatched: 11. Germline loops: CDR1 MNHEY, CDR2 SVGEGT. This CDR3 is CASSYPPEQGSDTQYF. In DNA form, the CDR3 reads TGTGCCAGCAGTTACCCACCGGAACAGGGGTCCGATACGCAGTATTTT.

The rearrangement uses TRBV30 and TRBJ1-2, with D unresolved. V was clipped by 3 bases and J by 5 bases, with 13 bases between them. The CDR3 totals 13 residues. Per the germline V gene, CDR1 is GTSNPN and CDR2 is SVGIG (reference sequence). CDR3 bases: TGTGCCTGGAGCCCCGACGGTCAATATGGCTACACCTTC. Residues: CAWSPDGQYGYTF.

This clonotype appeared many times. The V and J genes are TRBV29-1 and TRBJ2-7; the D is unclear. The germline V gene has CDR1 SQVTM and CDR2 ANQGSEA. This CDR3 spans 13 amino acids. V was clipped by 0 bases and J by 4 bases, with 10 bases between them. CDR3 sequence: CSVEDRMTYEQYF. CDR3 in DNA: TGCAGCGTTGAAGATCGTATGACTTACGAGCAGTACTTC.

The chain combines TRBV7-8 with TRBJ2-1; 7 bases are a match to TRBD2. V shed 3 bases and J 10 bases; nucleotides not matched to a gene: 9. The CDR3 contains 14 residues. Germline V gene lookup returns CDR1 SGHVS and CDR2 FQNEAQ. The CDR3 nucleotides are TGTGCCAGCAGCTTGACTAGCAGGACCGGAGAGCAGTTCTTC. This sequence encodes CASSLTSRTGEQFF. Filled out from reference TRBV7-8 and TRBJ2-1, the complete variable domain reads GAGVSQSPRYKVAKRGQDVALRCDPISGHVSLFWYQQALGQGPEFLTYFQNEAQLDKSGLPSDRFFAERPEGSVSTLKIQRTQQEDSAVYLCASSLTSRTGEQFFGPGTRLTVL.

This clonotype was found many times. V and J are TRBV6-1 and TRBJ2-7; 10 positions agree with TRBD2. V was pared by 7 bases and J by 3 bases, with 9 bases of the junction left unmatched. This CDR3 contains 15 residues. Per the germline V gene, CDR1 is MNHNS and CDR2 is SASEGT. The CDR3: CASIYHIAGGYEQYF. The CDR3, as DNA: TGTGCCAGCATTTACCACATAGCGGGAGGCTACGAGCAGTACTTC.

There are many counts of this clonotype. V usage is TRBV20-1 and J usage is TRBJ2-3; 10 bases fit TRBD1. Germline loops: CDR1 DFQATT, CDR2 SNEGSKA (reference sequence). This CDR3 contains 16 residues. V lost 5 bases and J lost 0; bases outside the gene matches: 8. CDR3 sequence (DNA): TGCAGTGCTGCCGGGACAGGGGCTTCAAGCACAGATACGCAGTATTTT. Its protein is CSAAGTGASSTDTQYF.

Turning to this clonotype: It may be a read error: a sequence one base away is much more abundant. The chain is built from TRBV28 and TRBJ2-7; D assignment may be TRBD1 or TRBD2 (5 bases each). The CDR3 has 14 residues. The V gene lost 6 bases and the J gene lost 3 bases, with 15 bases spanning the gap. In germline, CDR1 is MDHEN, CDR2 SYDVKM. The CDR3 loop is CASRTGRQLYEQYF. The DNA for the CDR3 is TGTGCCAGCAGAACGGGACGGCAGCTCTACGAGCAGTACTTC.